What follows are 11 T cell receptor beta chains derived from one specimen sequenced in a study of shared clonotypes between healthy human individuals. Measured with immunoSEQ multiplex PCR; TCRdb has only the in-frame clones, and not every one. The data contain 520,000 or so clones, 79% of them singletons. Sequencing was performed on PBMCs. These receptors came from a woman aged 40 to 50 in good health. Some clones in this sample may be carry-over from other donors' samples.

The CDR3 reads CASNPGWADTQYF. The CDR3 bases are TGTGCCAGCAACCCCGGGTGGGCAGATACGCAGTATTTT. The rearrangement uses TRBV7-9 and TRBJ2-3, with D uncertain. The length of the CDR3 is 13 residues. The germline V gene encodes CDR1 SEHNR and CDR2 FQNEAQ (reference sequence). Trimming removed 7 bases from V and 4 bases from J, with 12 bases in between.

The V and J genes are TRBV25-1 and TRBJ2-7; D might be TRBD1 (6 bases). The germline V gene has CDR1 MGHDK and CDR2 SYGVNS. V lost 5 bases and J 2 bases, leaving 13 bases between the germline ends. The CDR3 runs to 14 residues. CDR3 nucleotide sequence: TGTGCCAGCAGTCACACAGGACAGACCTACGAGCAGTACTTC. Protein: CASSHTGQTYEQYF.

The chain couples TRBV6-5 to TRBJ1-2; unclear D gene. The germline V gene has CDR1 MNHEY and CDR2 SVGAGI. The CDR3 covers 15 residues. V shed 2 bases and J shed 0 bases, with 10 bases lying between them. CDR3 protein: CASSYPDGPNYGYTF. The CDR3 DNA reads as TGTGCCAGCAGTTACCCGGACGGGCCTAACTATGGCTACACCTTC.

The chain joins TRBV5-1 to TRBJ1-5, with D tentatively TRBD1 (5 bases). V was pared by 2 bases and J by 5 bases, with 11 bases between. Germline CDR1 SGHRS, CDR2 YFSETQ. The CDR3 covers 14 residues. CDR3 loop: CASSLGAVDQPQHF. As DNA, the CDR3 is TGCGCCAGCAGCTTAGGGGCGGTGGATCAGCCCCAGCATTTT.

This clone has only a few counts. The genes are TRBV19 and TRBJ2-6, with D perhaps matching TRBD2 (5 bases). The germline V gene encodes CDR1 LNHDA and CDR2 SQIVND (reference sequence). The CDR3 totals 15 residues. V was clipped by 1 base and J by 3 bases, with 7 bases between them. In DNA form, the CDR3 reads TGTGCCAGTAGTATAGGAGGGAATGGGGCCAACGTCCTGACTTTC. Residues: CASSIGGNGANVLTF. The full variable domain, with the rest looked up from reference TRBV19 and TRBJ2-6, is DGGITQSPKYLFRKEGQNVTLSCEQNLNHDAMYWYRQDPGQGLRLIYYSQIVNDFQKGDIAEGYSVSREKKESFPLTVTSAQKNPTAFYLCASSIGGNGANVLTFGAGSRLTVL.

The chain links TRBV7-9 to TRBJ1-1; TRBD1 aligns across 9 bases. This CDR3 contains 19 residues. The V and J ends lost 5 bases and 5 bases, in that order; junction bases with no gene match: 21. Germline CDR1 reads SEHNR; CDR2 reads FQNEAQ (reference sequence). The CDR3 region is CASSNHLGTGGGLETEAFF. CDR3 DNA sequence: TGTGCCAGCAGCAACCACCTTGGTACAGGGGGCGGATTGGAGACTGAAGCTTTCTTT.

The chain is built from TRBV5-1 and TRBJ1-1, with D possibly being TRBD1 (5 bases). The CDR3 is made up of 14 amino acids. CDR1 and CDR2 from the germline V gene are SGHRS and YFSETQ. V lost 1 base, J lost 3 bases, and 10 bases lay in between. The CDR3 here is CASSLSQGYTEAFF. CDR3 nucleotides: TGCGCCAGCAGCTTGAGCCAGGGATACACTGAAGCTTTCTTT.

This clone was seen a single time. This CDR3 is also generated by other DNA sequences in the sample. In nucleotides, the CDR3 is TGTGCCAGCAGTTTAGGGCAGTACAATGAGCAGTTCTTC. This sequence encodes CASSLGQYNEQFF. This rearrangement joins TRBV27 to TRBJ2-1; no definite D call. V lost 2 bases to trimming and J lost 4 bases, with 6 bases between them. This CDR3 is 13 amino acids long. CDR1 and CDR2 from the germline V gene are MNHEY and SMNVEV (reference sequence).

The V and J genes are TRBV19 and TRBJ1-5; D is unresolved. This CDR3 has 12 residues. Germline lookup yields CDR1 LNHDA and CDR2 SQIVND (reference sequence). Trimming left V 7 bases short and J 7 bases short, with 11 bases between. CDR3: CASTGVGQPQHF. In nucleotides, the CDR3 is TGTGCCAGTACCGGGGTTGGCCAGCCCCAGCATTTT.

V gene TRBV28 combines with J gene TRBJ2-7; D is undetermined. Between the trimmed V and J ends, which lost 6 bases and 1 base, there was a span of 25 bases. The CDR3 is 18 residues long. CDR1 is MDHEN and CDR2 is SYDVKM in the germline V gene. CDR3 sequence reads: CASSRPNSIPGESYEQYF. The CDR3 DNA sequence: TGTGCCAGCAGCCGACCTAACTCCATACCGGGCGAGTCCTACGAGCAGTACTTC.

CDR3: CASSFIGGCAEKLFF. CDR3 nucleotides: TGTGCCAGCAGCTTCATAGGTGGATGCGCTGAAAAACTGTTTTTT. This chain joins TRBV21-1 and TRBJ1-4. TRBV21-1 is an annotated pseudogene. This CDR3 has 15 residues.